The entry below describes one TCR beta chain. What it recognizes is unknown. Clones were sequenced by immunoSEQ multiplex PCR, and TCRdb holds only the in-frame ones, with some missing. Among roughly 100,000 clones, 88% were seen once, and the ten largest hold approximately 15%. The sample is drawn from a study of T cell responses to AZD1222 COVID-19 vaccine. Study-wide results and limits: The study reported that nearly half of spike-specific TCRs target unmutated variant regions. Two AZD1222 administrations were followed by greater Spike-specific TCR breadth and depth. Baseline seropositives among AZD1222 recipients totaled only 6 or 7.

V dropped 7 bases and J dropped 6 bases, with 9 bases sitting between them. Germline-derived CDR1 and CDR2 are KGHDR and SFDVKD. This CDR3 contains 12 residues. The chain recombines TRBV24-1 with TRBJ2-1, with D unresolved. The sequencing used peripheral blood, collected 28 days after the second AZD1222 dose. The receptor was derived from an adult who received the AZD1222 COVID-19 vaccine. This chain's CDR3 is CATREPVNEQFF. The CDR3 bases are TGTGCCACCAGAGAACCAGTCAATGAGCAGTTCTTC.